These 19 T cell receptor beta chains were all obtained from the same sample, sequenced in a study of shared clonotypes between healthy human individuals. The assay was immunoSEQ multiplex PCR, and TCRdb's table has in-frame clones only and misses some. Of over 950,000 clones in the sample, 60% to 85% were seen once. Source material: memory CD4+ T cells from PBMCs. Subset specified: CD45RA-negative fraction. These receptors originate from a man younger than 35 in good health. Some clones in this sample may be carry-over from other donors' samples.

This clone was detected only once. The chain couples TRBV30 to TRBJ2-3; 9 nucleotides agree with TRBD2. The CDR3 consists of 15 residues. In germline, CDR1 is GTSNPN, CDR2 SVGIG (reference sequence). V lost 2 bases, J lost 2 bases, and 5 bases stayed unmatched. The CDR3 spells CAWSMLAGPTDTQYF. CDR3 in DNA: TGTGCCTGGAGTATGCTAGCGGGACCCACAGATACGCAGTATTTT.

This sequence joins TRBV14 and TRBJ2-7, with TRBD2 matching over 7 bases. Germline-derived CDR1 and CDR2 are SGHDN and FVKESK. This CDR3 contains 12 residues. The V gene end was trimmed by 9 bases and the J gene end by 0 bases; junction bases not matched to a gene: 2. The CDR3 bases are TGTGCCAGTCGCGGGAGCTCCTACGAGCAGTACTTC. Translation: CASRGSSYEQYF.

The V and J genes are TRBV30 and TRBJ2-3, with a weak D call TRBD1 (6 bases). Germline V gene lookup returns CDR1 GTSNPN and CDR2 SVGIG (reference sequence). Trimming took off 5 bases at V and 6 bases at J, with 12 bases between the two ends. The CDR3 is 12 residues long. The CDR3, as DNA: TGTGCCTGGCGCTCGAGGGGGGATACGCAGTATTTT. Its translation is CAWRSRGDTQYF.

The chain has TRBV5-4 and TRBJ2-5, with 10 bases that match TRBD2. There are 16 residues in the CDR3. Germline CDR1 SGHNT, CDR2 YYREEE (reference sequence). Unmatched junction bases numbered 8, after V lost 4 bases and J lost 2 bases. In DNA form, the CDR3 reads TGTGCCAGCAGCCCCGCACTAGCGGGACTACAAGAGACCCAGTACTTC. Its protein product is CASSPALAGLQETQYF. The full variable domain, with the rest looked up from reference TRBV5-4 and TRBJ2-5, is ETGVTQSPTHLIKTRGQQVTLRCSSQSGHNTVSWYQQALGQGPQFIFQYYREEENGRGNFPPRFSGLQFPNYSSELNVNALELDDSALYLCASSPALAGLQETQYFGPGTRLLVL.

This clone has at least ten counts. An end of the junction does not agree with germline; a read error may underlie this. The V call is TRBV20-1, the J call TRBJ1-2; weak D call: TRBD1 (5 bases). Germline V CDR1 and CDR2: DFQATT, SNEGSKA (reference sequence). The CDR3 loop spans 10 amino acids. CDR3 nucleotide sequence: TGCAGTGCGCAGGGACCCCGAGACCGCTTC. Its protein product is CSAQGPRDRF.

The chain links TRBV5-1 to TRBJ1-4, with D possibly matching TRBD1 (5 bases). Per germline, CDR1 SGHRS and CDR2 YFSETQ. V was trimmed by 3 bases and J by 2 bases, leaving 14 bases between them. The CDR3 loop spans 16 amino acids. CDR3 sequence (DNA): TGCGCCAGCAGCTCCAGGGTGATCGCGACTAATGAAAAACTGTTTTTT. Translating gives CASSSRVIATNEKLFF. The full variable domain, completed using reference TRBV5-1 and TRBJ1-4, is KAGVTQTPRYLIKTRGQQVTLSCSPISGHRSVSWYQQTPGQGLQFLFEYFSETQRNKGNFPGRFSGRQFSNSRSEMNVSTLELGDSALYLCASSSRVIATNEKLFFGSGTQLSVL.

The chain uses TRBV10-3 and TRBJ2-7, with a tentative D call TRBD2 (5 bases). The CDR3 has 14 residues. V lost 3 bases, J lost 3 bases, and 12 bases lay in between. CDR1 ENHRY and CDR2 SYGVKD come from the germline V gene. The CDR3 here is CAISEGRRIYEQYF. The CDR3 coding sequence is TGTGCCATCAGTGAAGGCAGGAGGATCTACGAGCAGTACTTC.

The chain uses TRBV2 and TRBJ2-7; D call uncertain. V gave up 4 bases and J gave up 6 bases, with 22 bases separating them. The CDR3 is made up of 16 amino acids. CDR1 SNHLY and CDR2 FYNNEI come from the germline V gene. CDR3 nucleotide sequence: TGTGCCAGCAGTGCCCCCCCCGGGTCCCTCGGCGGCGAGCAGTACTTC. Its protein is CASSAPPGSLGGEQYF.

This clone has just a few counts. The rearrangement links TRBV16 to TRBJ2-1; either TRBD1 or TRBD2 may supply D (5 bases each). Trimming removed 2 bases from V and 9 bases from J, with 11 bases in between. The CDR3 is 13 residues long. The germline V gene encodes CDR1 KGHSY and CDR2 FQNENV. CDR3 in DNA: TGTGCCAGCAGCCAACCTAGCCAGGGTGAGCAGTTCTTC. Translation: CASSQPSQGEQFF.

V is TRBV7-9 and J is TRBJ1-2; D call uncertain. The V end lost 4 bases, the J end lost 13 bases, and 13 bases lay between the germline ends. The germline V gene encodes CDR1 SEHNR and CDR2 FQNEAQ (reference sequence). The CDR3 runs to 11 residues. The DNA of the CDR3 is TGTGCCAGCAGCTACCAGGAGGCGGGCACCTTC. Its protein product is CASSYQEAGTF.

This clone was detected only a few times. The V and J genes are TRBV25-1 and TRBJ1-2, with TRBD1 matching 8 bases. Unmatched junction bases numbered 4, after V lost 2 bases and J lost 8 bases. This CDR3 region has 13 residues. Germline CDR1 reads MGHDK; CDR2 reads SYGVNS. The CDR3 coding sequence is TGTGCCAGCAGTGAACAACAGGGGGTCGGCTACACCTTC. It yields the protein CASSEQQGVGYTF.

Remarks on this clone: A read error may be the cause here, since a much bigger clone is one base away. The J gene is TRBJ2-1, the V gene TRBV15; D gene uncertain. This CDR3 has 13 residues. Trimming left V 0 bases short and J 10 bases short, with 10 bases between. Germline loops: CDR1 LNHNV, CDR2 YYDKDF (reference sequence). CDR3 protein: CATSRDNADEQFF. The DNA for the CDR3 is TGTGCCACCAGCAGAGACAACGCCGACGAGCAGTTCTTC.

The CDR3 DNA is TGCAGCGTTTTCAGGACCGGGCAGGATGAAAAACTGTTTTTT. Translating it yields CSVFRTGQDEKLFF. The gene calls are TRBV29-1 and TRBJ1-4; D ambiguous. The CDR3 covers 14 residues. The ends were cut back, 5 bases at V and 6 bases at J, with 16 bases in the middle. Germline V lookup: CDR1 SQVTM, CDR2 ANQGSEA.

V gene TRBV10-3 combines with J gene TRBJ2-1; 12 nucleotides line up with TRBD2. V lost 5 bases and J lost 5; bases outside the gene matches: 7. Germline V gives CDR1 ENHRY, CDR2 SYGVKD. The CDR3 is 16 amino acids. The chain's CDR3 is CAISPSSGRVDNEQFF. The CDR3 coding sequence is TGTGCCATCAGTCCTTCTAGCGGGAGGGTAGACAATGAGCAGTTCTTC.

The chain links TRBV5-1 to TRBJ1-1; D gene uncertain. Trimming removed 4 bases from V and 0 bases from J, with 16 bases in between. CDR1 and CDR2 (germline): SGHRS, YFSETQ. The CDR3 loop spans 16 amino acids. The DNA for the CDR3 is TGCGCCAGCAGCAAAAAAACACGGGTCATGAACACTGAAGCTTTCTTT. Translated, it gives CASSKKTRVMNTEAFF.

This clone was seen a handful of times. The rearrangement links TRBV5-1 to TRBJ2-7, with 9 nucleotides matching TRBD1. The CDR3 has 15 amino acids. The germline CDR1 and CDR2 sequences are SGHRS and YFSETQ. J lost 6 bases, V lost 4 bases, and 11 bases had no gene match. As DNA, the CDR3 is TGCGCCAGCAGCACCAACCGGGACAGGGTCTCCGAGCAGTACTTC. As protein: CASSTNRDRVSEQYF.

The chain uses TRBV19 and TRBJ1-2; TRBD1 agrees at 9 bases. Germline trimming cut 3 bases from V and 3 bases from J; bases unmatched to any gene: 5. There are 15 residues in the CDR3. The germline V gene encodes CDR1 LNHDA and CDR2 SQIVND (reference sequence). CDR3 region: CASSMLWTGDYGYTF. CDR3 DNA: TGTGCCAGTAGTATGTTGTGGACAGGGGACTATGGCTACACCTTC.

This clone was recorded a few times. For the CDR3, the DNA is TGCGCCAGCAGGACTAGCGGGGGAGAGACCCAGTACTTC. Its translation: CASRTSGGETQYF. The gene calls are TRBV5-1 and TRBJ2-5, with TRBD2 matching over 12 bases. The V gene end was trimmed by 5 bases and the J gene end by 4 bases; junction bases not matched to a gene: 0. CDR3 length equals 13 residues. Looked up from germline, CDR1 is SGHRS and CDR2 is YFSETQ.

The chain employs TRBV7-9 and TRBJ2-7; 8 nucleotides align to TRBD1. The trim removed 6 bases at V and 4 bases at J, leaving 5 bases unmatched. CDR1 and CDR2 (germline): SEHNR, FQNEAQ (reference sequence). The CDR3 covers 13 residues. The CDR3 loop reads CASREQGGYEQYF. The CDR3 bases are TGTGCCAGCAGGGAACAGGGGGGTTACGAGCAGTACTTC.